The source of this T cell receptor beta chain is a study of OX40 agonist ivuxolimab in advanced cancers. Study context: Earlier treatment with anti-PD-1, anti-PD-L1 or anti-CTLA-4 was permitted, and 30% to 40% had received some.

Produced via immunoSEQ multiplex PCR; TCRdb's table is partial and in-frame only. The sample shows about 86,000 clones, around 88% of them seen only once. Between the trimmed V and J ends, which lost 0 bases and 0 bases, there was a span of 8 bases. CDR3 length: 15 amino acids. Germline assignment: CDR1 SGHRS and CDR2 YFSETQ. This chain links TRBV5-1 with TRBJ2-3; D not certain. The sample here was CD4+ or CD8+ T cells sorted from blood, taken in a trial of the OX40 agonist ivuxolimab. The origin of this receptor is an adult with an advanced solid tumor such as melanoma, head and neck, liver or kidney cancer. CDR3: CASSLAGVSTDTQYF. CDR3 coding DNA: TGCGCCAGCAGCTTGGCCGGCGTTAGCACAGATACGCAGTATTTT.